The 15 T cell receptor beta chains listed next were all sequenced from one sample in a study of sequential checkpoint blockade in melanoma. The table came from immunoSEQ multiplex PCR; TCRdb's copy has only in-frame clones and leaves some out. Found here are 2,000 to 2,500 clones, roughly 61% of them singletons; the top ten hold about 15%. This sample's treatment: randomized to nivolumab then ipilimumab (arm A) or the reverse (arm B). Specimen: CD8+ T cells sorted from blood (inferred from file names), collected from a patient given nivolumab and ipilimumab in sequence. The origin of the receptors is a human patient with melanoma. Some clones in this sample may be carry-over from other donors' samples.

This chain links TRBV7-8 with TRBJ2-7, with D tentatively TRBD1 (5 bases). Germline loops: CDR1 SGHVS, CDR2 FQNEAQ. The germline V and J ends were trimmed by 3 bases and 1 base, with 13 bases remaining between them. This CDR3 has 15 residues. CDR3: CASSLGHGRSYEQYF. The CDR3 DNA is TGTGCCAGCAGCTTGGGGCACGGCAGGTCCTACGAGCAGTACTTC.

The chain joins TRBV2 to TRBJ1-2; a weak D match, TRBD1 (6 bases). Germline lookup yields CDR1 SNHLY and CDR2 FYNNEI. The CDR3 is 15 amino acids. V lost 5 bases and J 6 bases, leaving 19 bases between the germline ends. CDR3 sequence: CASSPQTGTIHGYTF. Written as DNA, the CDR3 is TGTGCCAGCAGTCCCCAAACCGGGACAATCCATGGCTACACCTTC.

The chain joins TRBV19 to TRBJ2-1; no clear D gene. Deletions cut 3 bases from V and 5 bases from J, with 14 bases between. Germline CDR1 and CDR2: LNHDA and SQIVND (reference sequence). The CDR3 spans 15 residues. The CDR3 DNA reads TGTGCCAGTAGTATCGGCCCGTTGGAGCACAATGAGCAGTTCTTC. Its protein is CASSIGPLEHNEQFF. Together with reference TRBV19 and TRBJ2-1, the CDR3 gives the full variable domain: DGGITQSPKYLFRKEGQNVTLSCEQNLNHDAMYWYRQDPGQGLRLIYYSQIVNDFQKGDIAEGYSVSREKKESFPLTVTSAQKNPTAFYLCASSIGPLEHNEQFFGPGTRLTVL.

By share, this clone ranks as medium-sized (0.01 to 0.1%). This sequence joins TRBV28 and TRBJ1-5; no reliable D call. CDR1 MDHEN and CDR2 SYDVKM come from the germline V gene. With 7 bases removed from V and 3 bases from J, the gap between germline ends came to 16 bases. The CDR3 runs 15 residues. CDR3 sequence: CASTAPEGYNQPQHF. The CDR3, as DNA: TGTGCCAGCACCGCCCCTGAGGGTTACAATCAGCCCCAGCATTTT.

This clone is a singleton in its sample. The genes are TRBV12-2 and TRBJ2-7; the table gives TRBD1 as D, unverified against the DNA. TRBV12-2 is marked as a pseudogene. The CDR3 runs to 14 residues. CDR3 protein: CASRLDSFSYEQYF. The CDR3 DNA sequence: TGTGCAAGTCGCTTAGACAGCTTCTCCTACGAGCAGTACTTC.

The CDR3 DNA sequence: TGCGCCAGCAGCTTTTACCATCAGACAGGGACTTACGAGCAGTACTTC. Translation: CASSFYHQTGTYEQYF. J is TRBJ2-7 and V is TRBV5-1, with D tentatively TRBD1 (7 bases). Germline V gene sequence: CDR1 SGHRS, CDR2 YFSETQ. V was cut by 2 bases and J by 4 bases, with 19 bases left in between. The CDR3 length is 16 residues. Using reference TRBV5-1 and TRBJ2-7 for the parts outside the CDR3, the full variable domain is KAGVTQTPRYLIKTRGQQVTLSCSPISGHRSVSWYQQTPGQGLQFLFEYFSETQRNKGNFPGRFSGRQFSNSRSEMNVSTLELGDSALYLCASSFYHQTGTYEQYFGPGTRLTVT.

The chain carries TRBV7-6 and TRBJ2-7; 7 positions agree with TRBD2. The CDR3 totals 17 residues. Trimming at V came to 1 base and at J to 3 bases, leaving 12 bases not matched to a gene. Germline-derived CDR1 and CDR2 are SGHVS and FNYEAQ. Here the CDR3 reads CASSLGGGHAALYEQYF. The CDR3 nucleotides are TGTGCCAGCAGCTTAGGGGGGGGTCATGCGGCCCTCTACGAGCAGTACTTC.

CDR3 DNA sequence: TGTGCCACCAGCAGAGGGACTAGCTACGAGCAGTACTTC. Residues: CATSRGTSYEQYF. The V gene is TRBV15, the J gene TRBJ2-7; 7 bases line up with TRBD2. Germline V gene data show CDR1 as LNHNV and CDR2 as YYDKDF (reference sequence). V shed 1 base and J 3 bases; nucleotides not matched to a gene: 0. CDR3 size: 13 residues.

V gene TRBV9 combines with J gene TRBJ1-3; the match to TRBD1 covers 8 bases. V lost 3 bases to trimming and J lost 3 bases; unmatched junction nucleotides: 11. CDR3 length equals 17 residues. The germline gives CDR1 SGDLS, CDR2 YYNGEE. The CDR3: CASSAPGTGSIGNTIYF. The CDR3 DNA sequence: TGTGCCAGCAGCGCTCCCGGGACAGGCTCAATTGGAAACACCATATATTTT.

This clone was recorded a few times. The chain links TRBV4-1 to TRBJ1-5, with D perhaps matching TRBD1 (5 bases). The CDR3 covers 15 residues. Germline V CDR1 and CDR2: MGHRA, YSYEKL. V was pared by 1 base and J by 5 bases, with 12 bases between. The CDR3 sequence is CASSQGRGKYQPQHF. The CDR3 DNA is TGCGCCAGCAGCCAAGGGCGGGGGAAGTATCAGCCCCAGCATTTT.

This clone was seen only a few times. This rearrangement joins TRBV7-9 to TRBJ2-4; 7 bases fit TRBD1. V shed 5 bases, J shed 8 bases, and the junction held 12 bases outside the gene matches. The CDR3 sequence is 15 residues long. CDR1 is SEHNR and CDR2 is FQNEAQ in the germline V gene (reference sequence). The CDR3 DNA follows: TGTGCCAGCAGCCCCCGGGACAGAATTATGGACATTCAGTACTTC. As protein: CASSPRDRIMDIQYF.

The genes are TRBV4-3 and TRBJ1-1; 7 bases fit TRBD1. CDR3 size: 15 residues. Germline loops: CDR1 LGHNA, CDR2 YSLEER. J gave up 4 bases and V 0 bases, and 5 bases lay outside the gene matches. The CDR3 here is CASSQETGLGTEAFF. In nucleotides, the CDR3 is TGCGCCAGCAGCCAAGAGACAGGGTTGGGCACTGAAGCTTTCTTT.

This clone came up once. V and J are TRBV29-1 and TRBJ2-3; weak D call: TRBD1 (6 bases). In germline, CDR1 is SQVTM, CDR2 ANQGSEA. V shed 3 bases and J shed 0 bases, with 10 bases lying between them. The CDR3 covers 14 residues. Here the CDR3 reads CSVEYRESTDTQYF. DNA for the CDR3: TGCAGCGTTGAGTACAGGGAAAGCACAGATACGCAGTATTTT.

This rearrangement joins TRBV21-1 to TRBJ2-1; the listed D gene, TRBD2, was not tested against the DNA. TRBV21-1 is recorded as a pseudogene. CDR3 length: 17 amino acids. CDR3 sequence: CASRVRLATPSDNEQFF. The DNA of the CDR3 is TGTGCCAGCAGGGTACGATTAGCTACACCATCCGACAATGAGCAGTTCTTC.

The chain uses TRBV10-2 and TRBJ1-2; D is uncertain. Trimming removed 6 bases at V and 1 base at J, with 12 bases between. Germline V gene sequence: CDR1 WSHSY, CDR2 SAAADI. This CDR3 spans 14 amino acids. DNA of the CDR3: TGCGCCAGCAGACTAGACGTGAATAACTATGGCTACACCTTC. As protein: CASRLDVNNYGYTF.